This is a list of T cell receptor beta chains from one sample in a study of blood T cell repertoires in COVID-19. Assay used: immunoSEQ multiplex PCR; TCRdb lists only in-frame clones, some missing. Of about 320,000 clones in the sample, 88% were seen once. Specimen: PBMCs or T cells enriched from blood (not recorded which). The source is a young man who had recovered from COVID-19. Both conserved end residues are part of each CDR3. Each record gives: D gene, V gene, J gene, clone size, CDR3 length, CDR3 protein, CDR3 DNA. A D gene is named only where the DNA matches it firmly. Clone size is not always given. Where it is, it says once, few, many or a class for expanded clones.

TRBD1	TRBV19	TRBJ1-1	-	16	CASTGQGVLTNTEAFF	TGTGCCAGTACTGGACAGGGGGTCTTGACGAACACTGAAGCTTTCTTT
TRBD1	TRBV10-3	TRBJ1-5	-	16	CAISATGTGLNQPQHF	TGTGCCATCAGTGCAACCGGGACAGGGCTCAATCAGCCCCAGCATTTT
-	TRBV18	TRBJ2-5	-	15	CASSPGDSSEETQYF	TGTGCCAGCTCTCCTGGAGATTCTTCCGAAGAGACCCAGTACTTC
-	TRBV5-1	TRBJ2-5	-	13	CASSSQLQETQYF	TGCGCCAGCAGCTCCCAGTTACAAGAGACCCAGTACTTC
TRBD1	TRBV11-2	TRBJ2-7	-	14	CASTGAGGSYEQYF	TGTGCCAGCACTGGGGCAGGGGGTTCCTACGAGCAGTACTTC
-	TRBV4-1	TRBJ2-6	-	16	CASSQGVDSGANVLTF	TGCGCCAGCAGCCAAGGTGTAGACTCTGGGGCCAACGTCCTGACTTTC
TRBD1	TRBV2	TRBJ2-5	-	15	CASNPLTGRSETQYF	TGTGCCAGCAATCCCCTGACAGGGCGTTCGGAGACCCAGTACTTC
TRBD1	TRBV27	TRBJ1-2	-	13	CASSLDRGYGYTF	TGTGCCAGCAGTTTGGACAGGGGTTATGGCTACACCTTC
-	TRBV19	TRBJ1-5	-	14	CATTRGGQYQPQHF	TGTGCCACTACTAGGGGGGGGCAGTATCAGCCCCAGCATTTT
TRBD2	TRBV5-4	TRBJ2-2	-	17	CASSSPAGGRDTGELFF	TGTGCCAGCAGCTCGCCTGCGGGGGGGCGAGACACCGGGGAGCTGTTTTTT
TRBD1	TRBV4-2	TRBJ2-2	once	15	CASSVRQGDTGELFF	TGTGCCAGCAGCGTGCGACAGGGGGACACCGGGGAGCTGTTTTTT
-	TRBV2	TRBJ1-1	few	13	CASSETVNTEAFF	TGTGCCAGCAGTGAGACAGTTAACACTGAAGCTTTCTTT
-	TRBV6-1	TRBJ1-6	-	15	CASSEVVSDNSPLHF	TGTGCCAGCAGTGAAGTCGTCTCAGATAATTCACCCCTCCACTTT
TRBD2	TRBV7-3	TRBJ2-1	-	16	CASSFSAGGRNNEQFF	TGTGCCAGCAGCTTCTCAGCGGGGGGGCGAAACAATGAGCAGTTCTTC
TRBD1	TRBV2	TRBJ1-5	-	16	CASSIGTGRVVQPQHF	TGTGCCAGCAGTATCGGGACAGGAAGAGTCGTTCAGCCCCAGCATTTT
-	TRBV6-1	TRBJ2-3	-	16	CASSEDYLRGSDTQYF	TGTGCCAGCAGTGAAGATTATCTGAGGGGGTCAGATACGCAGTATTTT
-	TRBV11-3	TRBJ2-1	-	15	CASSLEGRRYNEQFF	TGTGCCAGCAGCTTAGAGGGCAGAAGATACAATGAGCAGTTCTTC
-	TRBV7-8	TRBJ2-1	once	15	CASSFNGGPYNEQFF	TGTGCCAGCAGCTTCAATGGAGGGCCCTACAATGAGCAGTTCTTC
-	TRBV7-9	TRBJ2-7	-	11	CASSTPYEQYF	TGTGCCAGCAGCACTCCCTACGAGCAGTACTTC
-	TRBV5-4	TRBJ2-6	-	15	CASSFKGVGANVLTF	TGTGCCAGCAGCTTTAAGGGGGTTGGGGCCAACGTCCTGACTTTC
-	TRBV27	TRBJ1-1	-	14	CASSFLGGNTEAFF	TGTGCCAGCAGTTTTCTGGGGGGGAACACTGAAGCTTTCTTT
-	TRBV6-5	TRBJ1-4	-	15	CASSYSPRVNEKLFF	TGTGCCAGCAGTTACTCCCCCAGGGTGAATGAAAAACTGTTTTTT
TRBD2	TRBV3-1/TRBV3-2	TRBJ2-1	-	12	CASSPHSGGVFF	TGTGCCAGCAGCCCCCACAGCGGGGGGGTATTCTTC
-	TRBV20-1	TRBJ2-5	-	14	CSASHGTYQETQYF	TGCAGTGCTAGTCACGGGACATACCAAGAGACCCAGTACTTC
-	TRBV6-5	TRBJ1-4	-	14	CASSWDNPNEKLFF	TGTGCCAGCAGTTGGGACAATCCGAATGAAAAACTGTTTTTT
-	TRBV28	TRBJ1-2	-	14	CASSLNGHYYGYTF	TGTGCCAGCAGTTTGAATGGGCACTACTATGGCTACACCTTC
-	TRBV5-6	TRBJ1-5	-	14	CARRERCGNQPQHF	TGTGCCAGACGAGAACGCTGTGGCAATCAGCCCCAGCATTTT
TRBD2	TRBV15	TRBJ2-1	-	16	CATSRVTSGGYNEQFF	TGTGCCACCAGCAGAGTTACTAGCGGGGGGTACAATGAGCAGTTCTTC
TRBD2	TRBV9	TRBJ2-1	-	19	CASSATSGGSPYSYNEQFF	TGTGCCAGCAGCGCTACTAGCGGGGGGTCCCCTTACTCCTACAATGAGCAGTTCTTC
TRBD1	TRBV10-1	TRBJ2-7	-	16	CASSHDRDRGPNEQYF	TGCGCCAGCAGTCACGACCGGGACAGGGGGCCGAACGAGCAGTACTTC
-	TRBV5-1	TRBJ1-3	-	14	CASSLEGSGNTIYF	TGCGCCAGCAGCTTAGAGGGCTCTGGAAACACCATATATTTT
TRBD1	TRBV19	TRBJ2-1	-	15	CASSALTGEANEQFF	TGTGCCAGTAGTGCCCTGACAGGGGAGGCCAATGAGCAGTTCTTC
TRBD1	TRBV28	TRBJ1-5	-	16	CASKGAPVYSNQPQHF	TGTGCCAGCAAGGGGGCCCCCGTATATAGCAATCAGCCCCAGCATTTT
-	TRBV21-1	TRBJ1-2	-	13	CASSSVQTYGYTF	TGTGCCAGCAGCTCCGTACAGACCTATGGCTACACCTTC
TRBD1	TRBV11-3	TRBJ2-5	-	13	CASSLSRGETQYF	TGTGCCAGCAGCTTAAGCAGGGGGGAGACCCAGTACTTC
TRBD1	TRBV9	TRBJ2-5	-	15	CASSVATGTGSTQYF	TGTGCCAGCAGCGTAGCTACCGGGACAGGAAGCACCCAGTACTTC
-	TRBV4-2	TRBJ2-1	-	12	CASSQQRGEQFF	TGTGCCAGCAGCCAACAAAGGGGTGAGCAGTTCTTC
TRBD1	TRBV7-9	TRBJ1-4	-	15	CASSHWTGEGEKLFF	TGTGCCAGCAGCCATTGGACAGGGGAGGGAGAAAAACTGTTTTTT
-	TRBV28	TRBJ1-6	-	15	CASRRGGRENSPLHF	TGTGCCAGCAGGCGGGGAGGGAGGGAGAATTCACCCCTCCACTTT
-	TRBV30	TRBJ2-1	-	14	CAWGVRGAFNEQFF	TGTGCCTGGGGAGTCCGGGGGGCCTTCAATGAGCAGTTCTTC
TRBD1	TRBV28	TRBJ2-7	once	13	CASTSDRGHEQYF	TGTGCCAGCACCTCGGACAGGGGCCACGAGCAGTACTTC
-	TRBV7-9	TRBJ1-1	once	14	CASRQAGGDTEAFF	TGTGCCAGCAGGCAAGCCGGGGGGGACACTGAAGCTTTCTTT
-	TRBV19	TRBJ1-4	few	15	CASTPSSGSIEKLFF	TGTGCCAGTACCCCCAGCTCCGGGAGTATTGAAAAACTGTTTTTT
TRBD1	TRBV9	TRBJ1-6	-	16	CASSVVGQGWSSPLHF	TGTGCCAGCAGCGTAGTTGGACAGGGTTGGAGTTCACCCCTCCACTTT
TRBD2	TRBV11-3	TRBJ2-3	once	15	CASSPTGGAEDTQYF	TGTGCCAGCAGCCCAACCGGGGGGGCTGAAGATACGCAGTATTTT
-	TRBV4-2	TRBJ1-6	-	15	CASSQGELRNSPLHF	TGTGCCAGCAGCCAAGGAGAGCTTCGGAATTCACCCCTCCACTTT
TRBD2	TRBV5-1	TRBJ2-7	-	15	CASSLGLADTYEQYF	TGCGCCAGCAGCTTGGGCCTAGCGGATACCTACGAGCAGTACTTC
-	TRBV10-3	TRBJ1-2	-	13	CAISLQENYGYTF	TGTGCCATCAGCCTCCAGGAAAACTATGGCTACACCTTC
-	TRBV7-8	TRBJ1-6	-	15	CASSLTQSYNSPLHF	TGTGCCAGCAGCTTAACACAGTCTTATAATTCACCCCTCCACTTT
-	TRBV7-9	TRBJ2-1	-	15	CASSDPSDSYNEQFF	TGTGCCAGCAGCGATCCTAGCGACTCCTACAATGAGCAGTTCTTC
TRBD2	TRBV19	TRBJ2-2	-	18	CASSTPESGLGDTGELFF	TGTGCCAGTAGTACCCCCGAGAGCGGACTAGGGGACACCGGGGAGCTGTTTTTT
-	TRBV28	TRBJ1-5	-	15	CASSPRTMSNQPQHF	TGTGCCAGCAGTCCCCGGACAATGAGCAATCAGCCCCAGCATTTT
TRBD1	TRBV5-6	TRBJ1-4	-	16	CASSAMGQGPNEKLFF	TGTGCCAGCAGCGCCATGGGACAGGGACCTAATGAAAAACTGTTTTTT
-	TRBV5-1	TRBJ1-2	-	13	CASSLSGPRGYTF	TGCGCCAGCAGCTTATCTGGGCCCAGGGGCTACACCTTC
TRBD1	TRBV5-1	TRBJ1-1	-	14	CASRRQGADTEAFF	TGCGCCAGCAGACGACAGGGTGCGGACACTGAAGCTTTCTTT
TRBD2	TRBV7-2	TRBJ2-3	-	14	CASSLVASGHTQYF	TGTGCCAGCAGCTTAGTGGCTAGCGGTCATACGCAGTATTTT
TRBD1	TRBV10-2	TRBJ1-2	-	16	CASSERRTGGGYGYTF	TGCGCCAGCAGTGAGCGCCGGACAGGGGGCGGCTATGGCTACACCTTC